One TCR beta chain is described in this entry. The sample originates from a study of control samples from healthy donors and cancer patients. Generated by immunoSEQ multiplex PCR, the TCRdb table keeps only in-frame clones and is missing some. The data show approximately 140,000 clones, with over 85% seen just once and 5.8% held by the top ten. The CDR3 sequence is 13 residues long. Germline CDR1 reads SEHNR; CDR2 reads FQNEAQ (reference sequence). V lost 1 base and J lost 10, with 13 bases in between. The origin of this receptor is a young man in good health. The sequencing input was blood. V usage is TRBV7-9 and J usage is TRBJ1-1, with D unresolved. The CDR3 sequence is CASSLERTIGAFF. The CDR3, as DNA: TGTGCCAGCAGCTTAGAGCGAACCATTGGAGCTTTCTTT.